The 20 T cell receptor beta chains below were found in one sample sequenced in a study of response to subunit inactivated influenza vaccine. TCRdb reprocessed the RT-PCR reads with MiXCR, giving one entry per CDR3 protein. This table holds about 180,000 distinct CDR3 sequences, approximately 8.7% found once. The input for sequencing was non-naive T cells sorted from PBMCs, taken on the day of vaccination. These receptor sequences come from a man in his fifties who received an inactivated influenza vaccine.

This clonotype was observed a few times. The junction and the germline gene differ at one end; a read error may be behind it. The CDR3, as DNA: TGTGCCGGCAGTGACGATTCAGGGGTCGATGAGCAGTTCTTC. Translated, it gives CAGSDDSGVDEQFF. The chain carries TRBV2 and TRBJ2-1, with D possibly being TRBD1 (6 bases). CDR3 size: 14 residues. The germline V gene encodes CDR1 SNHLY and CDR2 FYNNEI.

This clonotype was recorded at least ten times. The chain links TRBV10-3 to TRBJ2-5; TRBD1 agrees at 9 bases. CDR3 length equals 15 residues. Germline-derived CDR1 and CDR2 are ENHRY and SYGVKD. Trimming cost V 6 bases and J 2 bases; bases outside gene matches: 7. This chain's CDR3 is CAIRDGQGQQETQYF. CDR3 nucleotide sequence: TGTGCCATCAGAGACGGACAGGGGCAACAAGAGACCCAGTACTTC.

A few counts support this clonotype. The gene calls are TRBV20-1 and TRBJ2-3; perhaps TRBD2 as D (6 bases). The V and J ends lost 1 base and 2 bases respectively, with 13 bases between them. Germline V gives CDR1 DFQATT, CDR2 SNEGSKA (reference sequence). This CDR3 spans 15 amino acids. CDR3 DNA: TGCAGTGCTAGAGGTGGGGACTCGCACACAGATACGCAGTATTTT. Its translation: CSARGGDSHTDTQYF.

This clonotype was picked up a small number of times. The V and J genes are TRBV6-2 or TRBV6-3 and TRBJ2-2; D tentatively fits TRBD1 or TRBD2 (5 bases each). Germline values: CDR1 MNHEY, CDR2 SVGEGT. V gave up 2 bases and J gave up 6 bases, with 19 bases separating them. The CDR3 covers 17 residues. The CDR3: CASSYLIPGRMAGELFF. In DNA, the CDR3 is TGTGCCAGCAGTTACCTAATACCGGGACGCATGGCCGGGGAGCTGTTTTTT.

The V gene is TRBV7-2, the J gene TRBJ2-1; 11 bases fit TRBD2. J gave up 1 base and V 0 bases, and 5 bases lay outside the gene matches. Germline V gene data show CDR1 as SGHTA and CDR2 as FQGNSA. The CDR3 has 18 residues. The CDR3 coding sequence is TGTGCCAGCAGCTTAGCGACTAGCGGGAAGAGATCCTACAATGAGCAGTTCTTC. This gives the protein CASSLATSGKRSYNEQFF.

This clonotype was observed at least ten times. The V gene is TRBV29-1, the J gene TRBJ2-7; 8 bases are a match to TRBD1. After removal of 4 bases from V and 0 bases from J, the junction contained 5 bases not matched to a gene. There are 14 residues in the CDR3. The germline CDR1 and CDR2 sequences are SQVTM and ANQGSEA. The CDR3 is CSVVRDRNSYEQYF. CDR3 DNA: TGCAGCGTTGTCCGGGACAGGAACTCCTACGAGCAGTACTTC.

This clonotype was seen only a few times. V usage is TRBV11-3 and J usage is TRBJ2-3; 7 nucleotides line up with TRBD2. CDR1 is SGHNT, CDR2 YENEEA, per germline. The CDR3 extends over 15 amino acids. With V trimmed by 5 bases and J by 0 bases, 5 bases remained unmatched. DNA for the CDR3: TGTGCCAGCAGCACTGGACTAGGAAGCACAGATACGCAGTATTTT. It yields the protein CASSTGLGSTDTQYF.

V usage is TRBV25-1 and J usage is TRBJ2-5; 8 bases align to TRBD1. Germline CDR1 and CDR2: MGHDK and SYGVNS. This CDR3 has 14 amino acids. Losses at the gene ends were 4 bases for V and 3 bases for J; bases not matched to a gene: 4. In nucleotides, the CDR3 is TGTGCCAGCAGTGCAGACAGGGGAAAAGAGACCCAGTACTTC. Its translation: CASSADRGKETQYF.

The chain uses TRBV3-1 and TRBJ2-7; D is possibly TRBD1 or TRBD2 (5 bases each). Germline V CDR1 and CDR2: LGHDT, YNNKEL (reference sequence). Trimming removed 4 bases at V and 5 bases at J, with 15 bases between. The CDR3 is 14 amino acids. The CDR3 region has the DNA TGTGCCAGCAGCCGCACAATCTTGGGGGACGAGCAGTACTTC. It yields the protein CASSRTILGDEQYF.

This clonotype was seen more than once but under ten times. J is TRBJ2-5 and V is TRBV5-6, with D unclear. There are 12 residues in the CDR3. V lost 4 bases and J 5 bases, leaving 9 bases between the germline ends. CDR1 is SGHDT, CDR2 YYEEEE, per germline. CDR3: CASSVHLETQYF. CDR3 nucleotides: TGTGCCAGCAGCGTTCACCTGGAGACCCAGTACTTC.

This clonotype was observed a few times. The chain joins TRBV5-1 to TRBJ2-7, with TRBD1 identical over 8 bases. The CDR3 length is 17 residues. Trimming removed 0 bases from V and 1 base from J; junction bases left unmatched: 9. In germline, CDR1 is SGHRS, CDR2 YFSETQ. The CDR3 nucleotides are TGCGCCAGCAGCTTGGGGTTTACAGGGGGAGGATCCTACGAGCAGTACTTC. Its translation is CASSLGFTGGGSYEQYF.

This clonotype appeared many times. The gene calls are TRBV12-3 or TRBV12-4 and TRBJ2-3; D is uncertain. The CDR3 has 16 residues. V lost 1 base, J lost 1 base, and 12 bases lay in between. CDR3: CASSLEGQSRTDTQYF. CDR3 in DNA: TGTGCCAGCAGTTTAGAGGGCCAGTCCCGCACAGATACGCAGTATTTT.

The rearrangement links TRBV3-1 to TRBJ2-2, with 9 nucleotides matching TRBD1. Germline V gene sequence: CDR1 LGHDT, CDR2 YNNKEL (reference sequence). V lost 10 bases and J lost 4; bases outside the gene matches: 10. This CDR3 has 15 residues. The CDR3 region is CAKSPRDRVTGELFF. The DNA of the CDR3 is TGTGCCAAATCACCCCGGGACAGGGTCACCGGGGAGCTGTTTTTT.

The chain employs TRBV6-5 and TRBJ2-1, with 8 bases identical to TRBD2. CDR1 is MNHEY, CDR2 SVGAGI, per germline. The CDR3 consists of 16 residues. V gave up 0 bases and J gave up 2 bases; unmatched junction bases: 3. CDR3 coding DNA: TGTGCCAGCAGTTACTCCAGCGGGGGTCCCTACAATGAGCAGTTCTTC. This gives the protein CASSYSSGGPYNEQFF.

This clonotype was observed at least ten times. The rearrangement joins TRBV20-1 to TRBJ2-1; the match to TRBD1 covers 9 bases. J gave up 5 bases and V 0 bases, and 5 bases lay outside the gene matches. The CDR3 is 15 residues long. The germline gives CDR1 DFQATT, CDR2 SNEGSKA (reference sequence). For the CDR3, the DNA is TGCAGTGCTAGAGATGGAGGGACAGGGAACAATGAGCAGTTCTTC. Encoded protein: CSARDGGTGNNEQFF.

This clonotype was detected ten times or more. The chain joins TRBV7-3 to TRBJ2-7; D may be TRBD2 (6 bases). V lost 2 bases and J 2 bases, leaving 7 bases between the germline ends. Germline assignment: CDR1 SGHTA and CDR2 FQGTGA. There are 13 residues in the CDR3. The CDR3 reads CASSLGGTYEQYF. CDR3 nucleotide sequence: TGTGCCAGCAGCTTAGGCGGGACCTACGAGCAGTACTTC.

This clonotype was counted many times. The CDR3 coding sequence is TGTGCCAGCAGCCACTCCGACAGGGTTAAAGGCTATGGCTACACCTTC. Its protein product is CASSHSDRVKGYGYTF. V is TRBV3-1 and J is TRBJ1-2, with TRBD1 identical over 7 bases. Germline loops: CDR1 LGHDT, CDR2 YNNKEL (reference sequence). V gave up 3 bases and J gave up 4 bases; unmatched junction bases: 11. CDR3 length equals 16 residues.

In the case of this clonotype: This sequence may be a read error, since a much larger clone differs from it by one base. The rearrangement links TRBV6-2 or TRBV6-3 to TRBJ2-5; D is perhaps TRBD1 (6 bases). Germline CDR1 and CDR2: MNHEY and SVGEGT. CDR3 length equals 13 residues. This CDR3 is CTSSRTEQETQYF. For the CDR3, the DNA is TGTACCAGCAGCCGGACAGAGCAAGAGACCCAGTACTTC.

This rearrangement joins TRBV7-8 to TRBJ2-2, with a weak D call TRBD2 (6 bases). This CDR3 has 17 residues. The germline V and J ends were trimmed by 8 bases and 2 bases, with 21 bases remaining between them. Germline CDR1 and CDR2: SGHVS and FQNEAQ. DNA of the CDR3: TGTGCCAGCCTGACCGGGACTTCATTCTTAAACACCGGGGAGCTGTTTTTT. As protein: CASLTGTSFLNTGELFF.

This clonotype was detected a few times. The CDR3 DNA reads TGTGCCAGCAGCCAGGGACTAGCGGGAGATTCCTACGAGCAGTACTTC. Amino acid sequence: CASSQGLAGDSYEQYF. The chain carries TRBV28 and TRBJ2-7, with 14 bases fitting TRBD2. After removal of 6 bases from V and 1 base from J, the junction contained 5 bases not matched to a gene. Germline assignment: CDR1 MDHEN and CDR2 SYDVKM. The CDR3 consists of 16 residues. The variable domain in full, completed from reference TRBV28 and TRBJ2-7, reads DVKVTQSSRYLVKRTGEKVFLECVQDMDHENMFWYRQDPGLGLRLIYFSYDVKMKEKGDIPEGYSVSREKKERFSLILESASTNQTSMYLCASSQGLAGDSYEQYFGPGTRLTVT.